The 24 T cell receptor beta chains given below trace back to one sample, sequenced in a study of long-term antiretroviral therapy in people with HIV. The assay, immunoSEQ v3.0, was run at survey level. The protocol was immunoSEQ multiplex PCR, while the TCRdb copy is restricted to in-frame clones and leaves out a portion. The table has tens of thousands of clones, 86% seen once. The material sequenced was unsorted PBMCs, taken just before starting antiretroviral therapy. These receptors all stem from a woman between 18 and 29 years old with HIV.

This rearrangement joins TRBV7-9 to TRBJ2-5; tentatively, D is TRBD1 (5 bases). The length of the CDR3 is 15 residues. The germline V gene encodes CDR1 SEHNR and CDR2 FQNEAQ (reference sequence). The V and J ends lost 0 bases and 4 bases respectively, with 12 bases between them. The CDR3 spells CASSLAEGVTETQYF. In DNA form, the CDR3 reads TGTGCCAGCAGCTTAGCGGAAGGGGTTACAGAGACCCAGTACTTC. Full variable domain (outside the CDR3, taken from reference TRBV7-9 and TRBJ2-5): DTGVSQNPRHKITKRGQNVTFRCDPISEHNRLYWYRQTLGQGPEFLTYFQNEAQLEKSRLLSDRFSAERPKGSFSTLEIQRTEQGDSAMYLCASSLAEGVTETQYFGPGTRLLVL.

The chain carries TRBV28 and TRBJ2-3; D tentatively reads TRBD1 or TRBD2 (5 bases each). The ends were cut back, 7 bases at V and 2 bases at J, with 16 bases in the middle. The CDR3 contains 15 residues. The V gene's germline CDR1 is MDHEN and CDR2 SYDVKM. The CDR3 DNA reads as TGTGCCAGCACCCTCACGGGGCTCTTCACAGATACGCAGTATTTT. It is translated as CASTLTGLFTDTQYF. Full variable domain (outside the CDR3, taken from reference TRBV28 and TRBJ2-3): DVKVTQSSRYLVKRTGEKVFLECVQDMDHENMFWYRQDPGLGLRLIYFSYDVKMKEKGDIPEGYSVSREKKERFSLILESASTNQTSMYLCASTLTGLFTDTQYFGPGTRLTVL.

The table lists this clone with a few counts. This chain connects TRBV7-9 to TRBJ2-4; 9 bases align to TRBD2. J was trimmed by 8 bases and V by 4 bases; bases with no gene match: 12. Germline V gene data show CDR1 as SEHNR and CDR2 as FQNEAQ (reference sequence). This CDR3 is 16 amino acids long. For the CDR3, the DNA is TGTGCCAGCAGCTCCTATAGCGGGAGTAGAGGGGACATTCAGTACTTC. Protein: CASSSYSGSRGDIQYF.

The chain recombines TRBV18 with TRBJ2-3; D gene ambiguous. The CDR3 contains 14 residues. Germline V gives CDR1 KGHSH, CDR2 LQKENI. The V gene lost 5 bases and the J gene lost 1 base, with 10 bases spanning the gap. CDR3 sequence reads: CASSTLQGTDTQYF. The CDR3 DNA is TGTGCCAGCTCAACCCTGCAGGGCACAGATACGCAGTATTTT.

CDR3 region: CASIKTGGYGEQYF. DNA for the CDR3: TGTGCCAGCATCAAGACAGGGGGCTACGGCGAGCAGTACTTC. The chain couples TRBV11-1 to TRBJ2-7; 10 bases agree with TRBD1. This CDR3 has 14 residues. CDR1 and CDR2 from the germline V gene are SGHAT and FQDESV (reference sequence). Trimming took 7 bases from V and 6 from J; bases not matched to a gene: 9.

The chain carries TRBV5-1 and TRBJ2-5; 7 bases match TRBD1. This CDR3 is 13 amino acids long. J gave up 2 bases and V 4 bases, and 2 bases lay outside the gene matches. Germline V gene sequence: CDR1 SGHRS, CDR2 YFSETQ. The DNA of the CDR3 is TGCGCCAGCAGCCTGGGACAGCAAGAGACCCAGTACTTC. This sequence encodes CASSLGQQETQYF.

This chain links TRBV27 with TRBJ2-7, with 10 nucleotides matching TRBD2. The CDR3 loop spans 14 amino acids. Germline assignment: CDR1 MNHEY and CDR2 SMNVEV (reference sequence). J was trimmed by 4 bases and V by 5 bases; bases with no gene match: 5. The CDR3 nucleotides are TGTGCCAGCAGTCCTAGCGGGAGTGTTTACGAGCAGTACTTC. It translates to CASSPSGSVYEQYF.

The chain is built from TRBV5-4 and TRBJ2-2, with TRBD1 matching 8 bases. Germline loops: CDR1 SGHNT, CDR2 YYREEE (reference sequence). The CDR3 totals 15 residues. V lost 2 bases and J lost 5; bases outside the gene matches: 5. CDR3 protein: CASSFGQGRTGELFF. The CDR3 nucleotides read TGTGCCAGCAGCTTCGGACAGGGAAGGACCGGGGAGCTGTTTTTT.

The gene calls are TRBV4-3 and TRBJ2-2; 7 nucleotides align to TRBD2. Germline V gives CDR1 LGHNA, CDR2 YSLEER. V gave up 0 bases and J gave up 5 bases; unmatched junction bases: 9. The CDR3 sequence is 17 residues long. CDR3 bases: TGCGCCAGCAGCCAAGATACGGGTCAGGGAGGGACCGGGGAGCTGTTTTTT. This translates into CASSQDTGQGGTGELFF.

This chain connects TRBV28 to TRBJ1-4; tentative D call: TRBD1 (5 bases). The germline gives CDR1 MDHEN, CDR2 SYDVKM. The CDR3 sequence is 14 residues long. Trimming pared 2 bases from V and 8 bases from J, leaving 12 bases between. CDR3 protein: CASSLAGLGEKLFF. The CDR3 DNA sequence: TGTGCCAGCAGTTTAGCGGGGCTAGGGGAAAAACTGTTTTTT.

The V gene is TRBV28, the J gene TRBJ2-7; tentative D call: TRBD2 (5 bases). Germline V CDR1 and CDR2: MDHEN, SYDVKM. The CDR3 totals 16 residues. Trimming stripped 3 bases from V and 3 bases from J, with 18 bases between. CDR3 region: CASSFFLDGLSYEQYF. In DNA form, the CDR3 reads TGTGCCAGCAGTTTTTTTCTTGACGGACTGAGCTACGAGCAGTACTTC.

The chain links TRBV10-2 to TRBJ2-7, with 12 bases matching TRBD2. Germline V lookup: CDR1 WSHSY, CDR2 SAAADI. This CDR3 has 14 residues. Unmatched junction bases numbered 4, after V lost 7 bases and J lost 3 bases. CDR3 nucleotide sequence: TGCGCCAGCACCCTGACTAGCGGGAGCTACGAGCAGTACTTC. Its protein product is CASTLTSGSYEQYF.

The chain combines TRBV12-5 with TRBJ1-2, with D perhaps TRBD1 (5 bases). Germline CDR1 reads LGHNT; CDR2 reads FRNRAP. Trimming stripped 1 base from V and 7 bases from J, with 13 bases between. This CDR3 has 14 amino acids. CDR3 nucleotide sequence: TGTGCTAGTGGTTTGGAAGGGGCAGTGGTTGGCTACACCTTC. This gives the protein CASGLEGAVVGYTF.

The chain uses TRBV19 and TRBJ2-1; the D gene could be TRBD1 or TRBD2 (5 bases each). Between the trimmed V and J ends, which lost 3 bases and 2 bases, there was a span of 5 bases. The CDR3 contains 13 residues. The germline V gene has CDR1 LNHDA and CDR2 SQIVND (reference sequence). The CDR3 loop is CASSMGAYNEQFF. The CDR3 DNA reads TGTGCCAGTAGTATGGGGGCCTACAATGAGCAGTTCTTC.

The rearrangement uses TRBV7-9 and TRBJ2-7; 7 positions match TRBD2. V was pared by 5 bases and J by 6 bases, with 16 bases of the junction left unmatched. The CDR3 runs to 16 residues. Per the germline V gene, CDR1 is SEHNR and CDR2 is FQNEAQ (reference sequence). The CDR3 sequence is CASSPKTGGEASEQYF. CDR3 DNA: TGTGCCAGCAGCCCCAAAACGGGGGGAGAAGCAAGCGAGCAGTACTTC. Full variable domain (remainder filled in from reference TRBV7-9 and TRBJ2-7): DTGVSQNPRHKITKRGQNVTFRCDPISEHNRLYWYRQTLGQGPEFLTYFQNEAQLEKSRLLSDRFSAERPKGSFSTLEIQRTEQGDSAMYLCASSPKTGGEASEQYFGPGTRLTVT.

This chain links TRBV7-3 with TRBJ2-6; 7 nucleotides line up with TRBD1. Germline V lookup: CDR1 SGHTA, CDR2 FQGTGA. This CDR3 region has 18 residues. V trimming: 1 base; J trimming: 2 bases; junction bases outside the gene matches: 8. The CDR3 bases are TGTGCCAGCAGCTTAAAGGAACAGGGGACAACTGGGGCCAACGTCCTGACTTTC. Translation gives CASSLKEQGTTGANVLTF.

This chain uses TRBV5-1 with TRBJ1-5; possible D gene TRBD1, 6 bases. The V and J ends lost 0 bases and 7 bases respectively, with 11 bases between them. This CDR3 spans 14 amino acids. Germline V CDR1 and CDR2: SGHRS, YFSETQ. For the CDR3, the DNA is TGCGCCAGCAGCTTGGAGGGGGGCGGGCAGCCCCAGCATTTT. It encodes CASSLEGGGQPQHF.

This rearrangement joins TRBV6-5 to TRBJ2-1, with 11 nucleotides matching TRBD2. Germline CDR1 reads MNHEY; CDR2 reads SVGAGI. The V segment lost 7 bases and the J segment 8 bases; nucleotides outside the gene matches: 10. The CDR3 totals 15 residues. The CDR3 loop is CASIPLAGAGYEQFF. CDR3 bases: TGTGCCAGCATTCCACTAGCGGGAGCGGGGTATGAGCAGTTCTTC.

This clone has just a few counts. V usage is TRBV9 and J usage is TRBJ1-1; tentative D call: TRBD1 (5 bases). The V end lost 3 bases, the J end lost 1 base, and 7 bases lay between the germline ends. The CDR3 covers 13 residues. In germline, CDR1 is SGDLS, CDR2 YYNGEE. CDR3 nucleotide sequence: TGTGCCAGCAGCGGGCAGGGGAACACTGAAGCTTTCTTT. Residues: CASSGQGNTEAFF.

This chain joins TRBV4-1 and TRBJ2-7, with 10 bases identical to TRBD1. J was trimmed by 6 bases and V by 3 bases; bases with no gene match: 5. The CDR3 contains 14 residues. CDR1 is MGHRA, CDR2 YSYEKL, per germline. The CDR3 region has the DNA TGCGCCAGCAGCCATTCGGGACAGGGGTTCGAGCAGTACTTC. As protein: CASSHSGQGFEQYF.

This clone was seen a single time. Here the CDR3 DNA reads TGCGCCAGCAGTGAGTTAAGAGTGGGTGACGAGCAGTACTTC. It codes for CASSELRVGDEQYF. This sequence joins TRBV10-2 and TRBJ2-7; D remains unclear. Germline values: CDR1 WSHSY, CDR2 SAAADI. The CDR3 totals 14 residues. With 1 base removed from V and 5 bases from J, the gap between germline ends came to 12 bases.

The rearrangement joins TRBV7-3 to TRBJ2-5, with 7 nucleotides matching TRBD1. J lost 5 bases, V lost 0 bases, and 3 bases had no gene match. CDR1 SGHTA and CDR2 FQGTGA come from the germline V gene. The CDR3 has 14 amino acids. CDR3 sequence (DNA): TGTGCCAGCAGCTTAACTTCCAGGGGGGAGACCCAGTACTTC. Encoded protein: CASSLTSRGETQYF. Drawing the rest from reference TRBV7-3 and TRBJ2-5, the complete variable domain is GAGVSQTPSNKVTEKGKYVELRCDPISGHTALYWYRQSLGQGPEFLIYFQGTGAADDSGLPNDRFFAVRPEGSVSTLKIQRTERGDSAVYLCASSLTSRGETQYFGPGTRLLVL.

The V and J genes are TRBV7-2 and TRBJ1-2; tentative D call: TRBD1 (5 bases). The CDR3 extends over 13 amino acids. Trimming pared 1 base from V and 3 bases from J, leaving 6 bases between. Germline V gene sequence: CDR1 SGHTA, CDR2 FQGNSA. The CDR3 sequence is CASSLVGDYGYTF. The DNA of the CDR3 is TGTGCCAGCAGCTTAGTAGGGGACTATGGCTACACCTTC.

This clone has a single count. The V gene is TRBV9, the J gene TRBJ1-4; D is ambiguous. V was shortened by 2 bases and J by 0 bases, with 8 bases between the two germline ends. The V gene's germline CDR1 is SGDLS and CDR2 YYNGEE. CDR3 size: 15 residues. For the CDR3, the DNA is TGTGCCAGCAGCGTTACGGATGCAACTAATGAAAAACTGTTTTTT. As protein: CASSVTDATNEKLFF. The complete variable domain, with remaining parts taken from reference TRBV9 and TRBJ1-4, reads DSGVTQTPKHLITATGQRVTLRCSPRSGDLSVYWYQQSLDQGLQFLIQYYNGEERAKGNILERFSAQQFPDLHSELNLSSLELGDSALYFCASSVTDATNEKLFFGSGTQLSVL.